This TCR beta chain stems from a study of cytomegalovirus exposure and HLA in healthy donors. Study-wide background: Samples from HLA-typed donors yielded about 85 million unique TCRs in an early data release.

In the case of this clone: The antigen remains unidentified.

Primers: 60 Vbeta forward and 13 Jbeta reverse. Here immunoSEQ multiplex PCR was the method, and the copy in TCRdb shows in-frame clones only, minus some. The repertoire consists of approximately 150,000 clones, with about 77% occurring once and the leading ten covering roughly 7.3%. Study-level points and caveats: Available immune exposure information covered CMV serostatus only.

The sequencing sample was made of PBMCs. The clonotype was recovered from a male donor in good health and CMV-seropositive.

The CDR3 DNA follows: TGCGCCAGCAGAAATGTCCCGGGACAGGGGTACACAGATACGCAGTATTTT. It yields the protein CASRNVPGQGYTDTQYF. The rearrangement links TRBV4-3 to TRBJ2-3; 10 bases are a match to TRBD1. V dropped 6 bases and J dropped 2; count of bases not matched to a gene: 11. The CDR3 totals 17 residues. Germline V CDR1 and CDR2: LGHNA, YSLEER.